The 3 T cell receptor beta chains given below trace back to one sample, sequenced in a study of T cells in Graves' hyperthyroidism and ophthalmopathy (dated by TCRdb to about 2019). The library was prepared using multiplex PCR. This sample was sequenced with an Illumina HiSeq 2000. The TCR beta CDR3 regions were amplified from the RNA transcripts. For the first round of RT-PCR on the TCR CDR3, the HTBI primer set was used together with the Qiagen OneStep RT-PCR kit. The public reads were quality trimmed at Q25 with fastp and then assembled into clones with MiXCR by TCRdb, keeping productive beta chains. Entries that share a CDR3 protein sequence are merged under the most common genes and DNA. Across this sample there are some 300,000 distinct CDR3 sequences, with approximately 19% seen only once. The ten most abundant clones make up just under 40% of the sample. The sample was blood. The receptors here all came from a man aged 50 to 59 with Graves' ophthalmopathy.

This clonotype was counted at least ten times. The chain links TRBV30 to TRBJ2-1; D not resolved. The germline CDR1 and CDR2 sequences are GTSNPN and SVGIG (reference sequence). V dropped 3 bases and J dropped 10 bases, with 13 bases sitting between them. The CDR3 is made up of 12 amino acids. The CDR3 DNA reads TGTGCCTGGAGCAAAGACCCGCGGGAGCAGTTCTTC. This encodes CAWSKDPREQFF.

This clonotype was recorded at least ten times. V gene TRBV28 combines with J gene TRBJ2-1, with 7 bases aligning to TRBD2. V gave up 5 bases and J gave up 6 bases; unmatched junction bases: 13. Germline values: CDR1 MDHEN, CDR2 SYDVKM. The CDR3 sequence is 16 residues long. The chain's CDR3 is CASSIPDRDYRNEQFF. DNA of the CDR3: TGTGCCAGCAGTATCCCTGACCGGGACTATCGCAATGAGCAGTTCTTC.

This clonotype was observed a few times. The genes are TRBV29-1 and TRBJ1-2; D gene unclear. The CDR3 sequence is 14 residues long. Germline values: CDR1 SQVTM, CDR2 ANQGSEA. The V end was cut by 7 bases, the J end by 4 bases, with 19 bases between. CDR3 sequence: CSAPNLQTAYGYTF. The CDR3 DNA reads as TGCAGCGCCCCTAACCTTCAAACCGCCTATGGCTACACCTTC.